This T cell receptor beta chain was found in a study of OX40 agonist ivuxolimab in advanced cancers. Looking at the study overall: The patients got ivuxolimab, which is an agonistic anti-OX40 (CD134) antibody.

The germline V gene encodes CDR1 MNHEY and CDR2 SVGAGI. The CDR3 is 13 amino acids. V dropped 6 bases and J dropped 2 bases, with 9 bases sitting between them. Profiled with immunoSEQ multiplex PCR; TCRdb holds only in-frame clones, not every one. The data hold tens of thousands of clones, with approximately 84% observed a single time. The TCR sequence derives from an adult with an advanced solid tumor such as melanoma, head and neck, liver or kidney cancer. The source material was CD4+ or CD8+ T cells sorted from blood, sampled in a trial of the OX40 agonist ivuxolimab. The V gene is TRBV6-5, the J gene TRBJ2-3; D call uncertain. CDR3 loop: CASSLGYTDTQYF. The CDR3, as DNA: TGTGCCAGCAGCTTGGGCTACACAGATACGCAGTATTTT.